What follows is one T cell receptor (beta chain) and its context. This clone was seen only once. No antigen is known for it. No base-level quality is on record; no much larger clone is a single base apart. This specimen comes from a study of technical replicates of blood from a handful of donors (dated 2017 in TCRdb). Library method: the immunoSEQ multiplex PCR assay. As stored in TCRdb, this immuneACCESS dataset retains in-frame rearrangements with V and J assigned. A fraction of the clones does not appear; measured against another copy, unresolved V genes explain less than half of the discrepancy, and the remainder lacks a known reason. This sample has 79,000 or so clones in its table, and 93% of those were observed once. The ten biggest clones cover 0.37% of the sample. Trimming leaves V shorter by 7 bases and J shorter by 0 bases, with the junction holding 7 bases beyond the gene matches. The CDR3 sequence holds 16 residues, the cysteine and phenylalanine included. The entry retains the CDR3 DNA only, 48 bases that are in frame from base 1. CDR1 and CDR2, per the germline V gene, are MGHRA and YSYEKL.

The source is a human donor in good health. Sequenced sample: T cells isolated from PBMCs. The chain employs TRBV4-1 and TRBJ2-7, with TRBD2 identical over 12 junction bases. The sequence in DNA is TGCGCCAGCAAGGTGCTAGCGGGAGGGAGCTCCTACGAGCAGTACTTC. Protein translation: CASKVLAGGSSYEQYF.